The rows below give T cell receptor beta chains drawn from one sample of a study of blood T cell repertoires in COVID-19. TCRdb's table, derived via immunoSEQ multiplex PCR, lists solely in-frame clones and lacks some. The table includes 140,000 to 150,000 clones, roughly 80% detected once. Source material: peripheral blood. Receptor source: a human donor in a cohort sampled during active COVID-19. CDR3s include the opening cysteine and the closing phenylalanine or tryptophan. Fields, in order: CDR3 DNA, CDR3 protein, clone size, D gene, J gene, V gene. The D gene is left open where the match is weak. Clone size is given for some rows only: seen once, a few or many times, or a class if the clone is expanded.

CDR3nt: TGTGCCACCAGCCCGCGGACTAGCGGAACTCTCTCCTACAATGAGCAGTTCTTC; CDR3aa: CATSPRTSGTLSYNEQFF; abundance: .; d_gene: TRBD2; j_gene: TRBJ2-1; v_gene: TRBV15
CDR3nt: TGTGCCAGCAGCCCCCAAAACCCCCGGGGCTATGGCTACACCTTC; CDR3aa: CASSPQNPRGYGYTF; abundance: once; d_gene: .; j_gene: TRBJ1-2; v_gene: TRBV6-5
CDR3nt: TGTGCCAGCAGCCAAGATAGTCGTTTGCAGTATTTT; CDR3aa: CASSQDSRLQYF; abundance: .; d_gene: .; j_gene: TRBJ2-3; v_gene: TRBV3-1/TRBV3-2
CDR3nt: TGTGCCTGGAGTGTACCAGGGGGAGAGACCCAGTACTTC; CDR3aa: CAWSVPGGETQYF; abundance: few; d_gene: TRBD1; j_gene: TRBJ2-5; v_gene: TRBV30
CDR3nt: TGCGCCAGCAGTGAGAGGTCTGCGGACTATGGCTACACCTTC; CDR3aa: CASSERSADYGYTF; abundance: once; d_gene: .; j_gene: TRBJ1-2; v_gene: TRBV10-1
CDR3nt: TGTGCCAGCTCACACAAAGGGGGTCCTAATCAAGAGACCCAGTACTTC; CDR3aa: CASSHKGGPNQETQYF; abundance: .; d_gene: .; j_gene: TRBJ2-5; v_gene: TRBV18
CDR3nt: TGTGCCAGCAGCTTAAGGACTAGCGTCCGGGAGCAGTACTTC; CDR3aa: CASSLRTSVREQYF; abundance: .; d_gene: TRBD2; j_gene: TRBJ2-7; v_gene: TRBV5-6
CDR3nt: TGTGCCAGCATCAAGGACAGGGGGCGTTTCACTGAAGCTTTCTTT; CDR3aa: CASIKDRGRFTEAFF; abundance: .; d_gene: TRBD1; j_gene: TRBJ1-1; v_gene: TRBV6-1
CDR3nt: TGTGCCAGCAGCTCTGCGACTAGCGGCCAACTGAACACCGGGGAGCTGTTTTTT; CDR3aa: CASSSATSGQLNTGELFF; abundance: once; d_gene: TRBD2; j_gene: TRBJ2-2; v_gene: TRBV5-6
CDR3nt: TGTGCCAGTATGGAGAGACGGGGAGAGCAGTACTTC; CDR3aa: CASMERRGEQYF; abundance: .; d_gene: .; j_gene: TRBJ2-7; v_gene: TRBV19
CDR3nt: TGTGCCAGCGCCCCCCAGATTAATCAGCCCCAGCATTTT; CDR3aa: CASAPQINQPQHF; abundance: .; d_gene: .; j_gene: TRBJ1-5; v_gene: TRBV18
CDR3nt: TGTGCCACCAGTGACGGTGGGCGTGAGCAGTTCTTC; CDR3aa: CATSDGGREQFF; abundance: .; d_gene: .; j_gene: TRBJ2-1; v_gene: TRBV24-1
CDR3nt: TGTGCCAGCAGTTCCGTCGACAGGGCCCAAGAGACCCAGTACTTC; CDR3aa: CASSSVDRAQETQYF; abundance: .; d_gene: TRBD1; j_gene: TRBJ2-5; v_gene: TRBV6-2/TRBV6-3
CDR3nt: TGTGCCAGCAGCGGTCCGACAGTTATGAACACTGAAGCTTTCTTT; CDR3aa: CASSGPTVMNTEAFF; abundance: .; d_gene: .; j_gene: TRBJ1-1; v_gene: TRBV9
CDR3nt: TGTGCCAGCAGCGTAGGAGTGTTAGGGGGAACTAATGAAAAACTGTTTTTT; CDR3aa: CASSVGVLGGTNEKLFF; abundance: .; d_gene: .; j_gene: TRBJ1-4; v_gene: TRBV9
CDR3nt: TGTGCCAGCAGTTTTGCCGGGGACAGTTACTACGAGCAGTACTTC; CDR3aa: CASSFAGDSYYEQYF; abundance: once; d_gene: TRBD1; j_gene: TRBJ2-7; v_gene: TRBV27
CDR3nt: TGCGCCAGCAGCCAAGAGCGTGGGGAGGACTATGGCTACACCTTC; CDR3aa: CASSQERGEDYGYTF; abundance: .; d_gene: .; j_gene: TRBJ1-2; v_gene: TRBV4-3
CDR3nt: TGTGCCAGCAGCCAAGCGTTCGTAACAGGGAACACTGAAGCTTTCTTT; CDR3aa: CASSQAFVTGNTEAFF; abundance: .; d_gene: .; j_gene: TRBJ1-1; v_gene: TRBV3-1/TRBV3-2
CDR3nt: TGTGCCAGCAGTTTCGGAGGAGGATCACCCCTCCACTTT; CDR3aa: CASSFGGGSPLHF; abundance: few; d_gene: .; j_gene: TRBJ1-6; v_gene: TRBV27
CDR3nt: TGCGCCAGCAGCGCACAGGTTAACTATGGCTACACCTTC; CDR3aa: CASSAQVNYGYTF; abundance: once; d_gene: .; j_gene: TRBJ1-2; v_gene: TRBV5-1
CDR3nt: TGCGCCAGCAGCTTGATGGCCCTGGAGGGTGAGCAGTTCTTC; CDR3aa: CASSLMALEGEQFF; abundance: .; d_gene: .; j_gene: TRBJ2-1; v_gene: TRBV5-1
CDR3nt: TGTGCCAGCAGCTTGATAGGGGGCCGTAAGGACACTGAAGCTTTCTTT; CDR3aa: CASSLIGGRKDTEAFF; abundance: .; d_gene: TRBD1; j_gene: TRBJ1-1; v_gene: TRBV5-4
CDR3nt: TGCAGCGTTGGGGTAACGGGGGTAACCGGGGAGCTGTTTTTT; CDR3aa: CSVGVTGVTGELFF; abundance: .; d_gene: .; j_gene: TRBJ2-2; v_gene: TRBV29-1
CDR3nt: TGTGCCAGCAGTTACGACGCAGGGTATGGCTACACCTTC; CDR3aa: CASSYDAGYGYTF; abundance: .; d_gene: .; j_gene: TRBJ1-2; v_gene: TRBV6-2/TRBV6-3
CDR3nt: TGTGCCACCAGTGATTCGCCGGGACAGGGGATGATGTATGAGCAGTTCTTC; CDR3aa: CATSDSPGQGMMYEQFF; abundance: .; d_gene: TRBD1; j_gene: TRBJ2-1; v_gene: TRBV24-1
CDR3nt: TGTGCCAGCACCCCGGGTGGTGGGACAGTCTCCTACGAGCAGTACTTC; CDR3aa: CASTPGGGTVSYEQYF; abundance: .; d_gene: TRBD1; j_gene: TRBJ2-7; v_gene: TRBV5-6
CDR3nt: TGTGCCAGCAGACAGACAGGGGCTGGAAACACCATATATTTT; CDR3aa: CASRQTGAGNTIYF; abundance: .; d_gene: TRBD1; j_gene: TRBJ1-3; v_gene: TRBV3-1/TRBV3-2
CDR3nt: TGCGCCAGCATTCAGGGGGGGCCTGGGGCCAACGTCCTGACTTTC; CDR3aa: CASIQGGPGANVLTF; abundance: .; d_gene: .; j_gene: TRBJ2-6; v_gene: TRBV23-1
CDR3nt: TGTGCCAGCAGGGCTGGGCCGGCGGGGGCCTACGAGCAGTACTTC; CDR3aa: CASRAGPAGAYEQYF; abundance: once; d_gene: TRBD2; j_gene: TRBJ2-7; v_gene: TRBV27
CDR3nt: TGTGCCAGCAGCGCTCAACCCGCGCGGGGGATGTACTTC; CDR3aa: CASSAQPARGMYF; abundance: once; d_gene: TRBD2; j_gene: TRBJ2-7; v_gene: TRBV5-4
CDR3nt: TGTGCCTGGAACCCACAGGGGGCGGGCACTGAAGCTTTCTTT; CDR3aa: CAWNPQGAGTEAFF; abundance: .; d_gene: TRBD1; j_gene: TRBJ1-1; v_gene: TRBV30
CDR3nt: TGCGCCAGCAGCCAGACAGGGGTTGTTCGGGAAAAACTGTTTTTT; CDR3aa: CASSQTGVVREKLFF; abundance: .; d_gene: TRBD1; j_gene: TRBJ1-4; v_gene: TRBV5-1
CDR3nt: TGTGCCATCAGAGGACAGGGGACTTTCTTT; CDR3aa: CAIRGQGTFF; abundance: .; d_gene: TRBD1; j_gene: TRBJ1-1; v_gene: TRBV10-3
CDR3nt: TGCGCCAGCAGCTTGGGTAGCGGGGGGGCCACAGATACGCAGTATTTT; CDR3aa: CASSLGSGGATDTQYF; abundance: .; d_gene: TRBD2; j_gene: TRBJ2-3; v_gene: TRBV5-1
CDR3nt: TGTGCCAGCAGGCAGGACAAGTCTAACTATGGCTACACCTTC; CDR3aa: CASRQDKSNYGYTF; abundance: .; d_gene: .; j_gene: TRBJ1-2; v_gene: TRBV6-5
CDR3nt: TGTGCCAGCAGTCCCGGGACGGGACAGACTAGCACAGATACGCAGTATTTT; CDR3aa: CASSPGTGQTSTDTQYF; abundance: .; d_gene: TRBD1; j_gene: TRBJ2-3; v_gene: TRBV27
CDR3nt: TGTGCCAGCAGCCTCAGCCTCGGACAGGTTGAAAAACTGTTTTTT; CDR3aa: CASSLSLGQVEKLFF; abundance: .; d_gene: TRBD1; j_gene: TRBJ1-4; v_gene: TRBV5-5
CDR3nt: TGTGCCAGCGCGTTGTTCGAGGGCGATGGCTACACCTTC; CDR3aa: CASALFEGDGYTF; abundance: .; d_gene: .; j_gene: TRBJ1-2; v_gene: TRBV27
CDR3nt: TGTGCCAGCAGCTATGGACTAGGAGGAGAGACCCAGTACTTC; CDR3aa: CASSYGLGGETQYF; abundance: .; d_gene: TRBD2; j_gene: TRBJ2-5; v_gene: TRBV11-2
CDR3nt: TGTGCTAGCAGCCGGACAGGGGCCGGAATCGATGAGCAGTTCTTC; CDR3aa: CASSRTGAGIDEQFF; abundance: once; d_gene: TRBD1; j_gene: TRBJ2-1; v_gene: TRBV7-7
CDR3nt: TGTGCCAGCTCACCACCGGGCCAGGGAGGAGAGACCCAGTACTTC; CDR3aa: CASSPPGQGGETQYF; abundance: .; d_gene: .; j_gene: TRBJ2-5; v_gene: TRBV18
CDR3nt: TGTGCAAGTCGCTTGATAACAGCTAATCAGCCCCAGCATTTT; CDR3aa: CASRLITANQPQHF; abundance: .; d_gene: .; j_gene: TRBJ1-5; v_gene: TRBV12-2